This T cell receptor (beta chain) was profiled in a study of control samples from healthy donors and cancer patients. Here immunoSEQ multiplex PCR was the method, and the copy in TCRdb shows in-frame clones only, minus some. The top ten hold about 3% of the sample, which has 95,000 to 150,000 clones, about 87% seen once. Germline CDR1 is SGDLS and CDR2 is YYNGEE. CDR3 size: 17 residues. The ends lost 4 bases at V and 0 bases at J; junction bases unmatched: 12. This clone was observed once. Sequences were obtained from blood. This clonotype was obtained from a man in his fifties or sixties in good health. This chain connects TRBV9 to TRBJ1-2, with 7 positions matching TRBD1. CDR3 protein: CASSSGGAQSANYGYTF. DNA of the CDR3: TGTGCCAGCAGCTCAGGGGGGGCTCAATCAGCTAACTATGGCTACACCTTC.